Below, 22 T cell receptor beta chains from the same sample are listed, as sequenced in a study of shared clonotypes between healthy human individuals. Produced via immunoSEQ multiplex PCR; TCRdb's table is partial and in-frame only. The sample holds around 1.9 million clones, 85% to 95% seen once. CD8 cells classed as naive were CD45RO-negative and positively selected for CCR7, excluding terminally differentiated effector memory CD45RA+ cells. The source material was naive CD8+ T cells from PBMCs. These receptors were taken from a man between 18 and 35 years old in good health. Some clones in this sample may be carry-over from other donors' samples.

About this clone itself: Other DNA sequences in this specimen translate into the identical CDR3. The chain links TRBV6-1 to TRBJ2-7, with 7 bases matching TRBD1. Losses at the gene ends were 0 bases for V and 3 bases for J; bases not matched to a gene: 5. This CDR3 comprises 15 residues. Germline CDR1 and CDR2: MNHNS and SASEGT. DNA for the CDR3: TGTGCCAGCAGTGAAGCCGGGACAGCAGGCTACGAGCAGTACTTC. Its translation is CASSEAGTAGYEQYF.

V usage is TRBV7-3 and J usage is TRBJ1-1; a weak D match, TRBD1 (6 bases). CDR3 length: 15 amino acids. The germline V gene encodes CDR1 SGHTA and CDR2 FQGTGA. The ends were cut back, 8 bases at V and 8 bases at J, with 24 bases in the middle. The CDR3 region is CASRPVGRGNGEAFF. In DNA, the CDR3 is TGTGCCAGCCGACCAGTCGGCAGGGGTAACGGGGAAGCTTTCTTT.

CDR3 sequence reads: CASTSGSEYYNEQFF. The CDR3 DNA reads as TGTGCCAGCACTTCGGGTAGCGAGTACTACAATGAGCAGTTCTTC. This chain links TRBV28 with TRBJ2-1; D is perhaps TRBD2 (5 bases). This CDR3 spans 15 amino acids. Germline CDR1 reads MDHEN; CDR2 reads SYDVKM. Trimming cost V 7 bases and J 3 bases, with 16 bases left between them.

The CDR3 DNA reads TGCAGCGTTGAAGACGCGACTAGCGGGAGGGAGGTTGAGAACAATGAGCAGTTCTTC. It is translated as CSVEDATSGREVENNEQFF. The rearrangement links TRBV29-1 to TRBJ2-1; 14 bases fit TRBD2. This CDR3 comprises 19 residues. CDR1 and CDR2 (germline): SQVTM, ANQGSEA. The trim removed 0 bases at V and 5 bases at J, leaving 12 bases unmatched.

The chain couples TRBV27 to TRBJ2-1, with 7 bases matching TRBD2. The CDR3 covers 16 residues. The trim removed 0 bases at V and 5 bases at J, leaving 7 bases unmatched. Germline V CDR1 and CDR2: MNHEY, SMNVEV (reference sequence). The DNA of the CDR3 is TGTGCCAGCAGTTTATCGAAGGCTAGCGGTAACAATGAGCAGTTCTTC. The encoded protein is CASSLSKASGNNEQFF.

The J gene is TRBJ1-1, the V gene TRBV1; the D call in the table, TRBD1, was not verified against the DNA. TRBV1 is shown as a pseudogene. This CDR3 has 16 residues. CDR3 residues: CTSSQDKYRPNTEAFF. CDR3 bases: TGCACCAGCAGCCAAGATAAATACAGGCCCAACACTGAAGCTTTCTTT.

The V and J genes are TRBV9 and TRBJ2-3; 12 bases map to TRBD2. This CDR3 region has 16 residues. The germline V gene has CDR1 SGDLS and CDR2 YYNGEE. With V trimmed by 4 bases and J by 3 bases, 6 bases remained unmatched. DNA for the CDR3: TGTGCCAGCAGCCTGACTAGCGGGAGAGGGACAGATACGCAGTATTTT. Its translation: CASSLTSGRGTDTQYF.

This sequence joins TRBV27 and TRBJ2-1; 12 bases agree with TRBD2. Germline V gives CDR1 MNHEY, CDR2 SMNVEV (reference sequence). V shed 3 bases, J shed 5 bases, and the junction held 8 bases outside the gene matches. The CDR3 spans 17 residues. The CDR3 DNA follows: TGTGCCAGCAGTTTCGCACGACTAGCGGGAGAGCACAATGAGCAGTTCTTC. Protein: CASSFARLAGEHNEQFF.

For the CDR3, the DNA is TGTGCCAGCAGCCCGCGACAGGGGCGCACAGATACGCAGTATTTT. It specifies CASSPRQGRTDTQYF. The chain has TRBV7-8 and TRBJ2-3; 8 positions match TRBD1. Trimming cost V 5 bases and J 1 base; bases outside gene matches: 5. Per the germline V gene, CDR1 is SGHVS and CDR2 is FQNEAQ. This CDR3 spans 15 amino acids.

CDR3 DNA: TGTGCCAGCAGTTTAACAGTGCCCCCCTACGAGCAGTACTTC. Amino acids: CASSLTVPPYEQYF. This sequence joins TRBV28 and TRBJ2-7, with D uncertain. CDR1 and CDR2 (germline): MDHEN, SYDVKM. The CDR3 has 14 residues. V lost 2 bases and J 2 bases, leaving 10 bases between the germline ends. The variable domain in full, completed from reference TRBV28 and TRBJ2-7, reads DVKVTQSSRYLVKRTGEKVFLECVQDMDHENMFWYRQDPGLGLRLIYFSYDVKMKEKGDIPEGYSVSREKKERFSLILESASTNQTSMYLCASSLTVPPYEQYFGPGTRLTVT.

The genes are TRBV27 and TRBJ1-5, with 8 bases identical to TRBD1. Germline trimming cut 5 bases from V and 0 bases from J; bases unmatched to any gene: 6. The CDR3 is 16 residues long. Germline CDR1 reads MNHEY; CDR2 reads SMNVEV (reference sequence). The CDR3 sequence is CASSLYRGISNQPQHF. CDR3 DNA: TGTGCCAGCAGTCTCTACAGGGGGATTAGCAATCAGCCCCAGCATTTT.

This clone was counted a few times. The genes are TRBV29-1 and TRBJ1-1; D unresolved. V dropped 7 bases and J dropped 3 bases, with 6 bases sitting between them. This CDR3 is built from 10 residues. Germline CDR1 is SQVTM and CDR2 is ANQGSEA. The CDR3 loop is CSAGDTEAFF. CDR3 nucleotides: TGCAGCGCCGGGGACACTGAAGCTTTCTTT.

V gene TRBV10-2 combines with J gene TRBJ1-2, with D unclear. CDR3 length: 14 amino acids. Germline CDR1 WSHSY, CDR2 SAAADI. V shed 7 bases and J shed 0 bases, with 12 bases lying between them. CDR3 nucleotide sequence: TGCGCCAGCAAAATGACACCTACTAACTATGGCTACACCTTC. Protein sequence: CASKMTPTNYGYTF.

The V and J genes are TRBV19 and TRBJ2-2, with no clear D. The CDR3 has 14 amino acids. Germline lookup yields CDR1 LNHDA and CDR2 SQIVND (reference sequence). V was trimmed by 3 bases and J by 5 bases, leaving 10 bases between them. DNA of the CDR3: TGTGCCAGTAGTATCCGTCAAGGGACCGGGGAGCTGTTTTTT. It specifies CASSIRQGTGELFF.

With respect to this clone: Other DNA sequences in the same sample also yield this CDR3. The CDR3: CASSIEDRYSNQPQHF. In DNA, the CDR3 is TGTGCCAGTAGTATAGAGGACAGGTACAGCAATCAGCCCCAGCATTTT. The chain links TRBV19 to TRBJ1-5, with TRBD1 matching 7 bases. Germline V gene sequence: CDR1 LNHDA, CDR2 SQIVND (reference sequence). The CDR3 totals 16 residues. Unmatched junction bases numbered 3, after V lost 0 bases and J lost 1 base.

This clone was detected a few times. V gene TRBV2 combines with J gene TRBJ2-1; 7 bases align to TRBD2. The J segment lost 9 bases and the V segment lost 8 bases, leaving 13 bases of the junction unmatched. CDR1 and CDR2 from the germline V gene are SNHLY and FYNNEI. This CDR3 has 14 amino acids. In nucleotides, the CDR3 is TGTGCCAGCTCGTCCCAACCAGCGGGAAGTGAGCAGTTCTTC. Translated, it gives CASSSQPAGSEQFF.

The chain couples TRBV4-2 to TRBJ2-3; 7 bases map to TRBD2. The junction had 14 bases not matched to a gene; V was cut back by 4 bases and J by 13 bases. CDR3 size: 14 residues. Germline V gene lookup returns CDR1 LGHNA and CDR2 YNFKEQ. The CDR3, as DNA: TGTGCCAGCAGCCTTCGGGAGGAGCGGCCTCTCGAGTATTTT. Amino acid sequence: CASSLREERPLEYF.

The CDR3 DNA reads as TGCAGCGTTGGAGTTGGCGGGGAGCTGTTTTTT. Amino acid sequence: CSVGVGGELFF. The rearrangement links TRBV29-1 to TRBJ2-2; D is unclear. CDR1 is SQVTM, CDR2 ANQGSEA, per germline. This CDR3 spans 11 amino acids. V gave up 4 bases and J gave up 7 bases, with 7 bases separating them.

This sequence joins TRBV7-9 and TRBJ1-1, with D possibly matching TRBD1 (5 bases). Germline V lookup: CDR1 SEHNR, CDR2 FQNEAQ (reference sequence). Between the trimmed V and J ends, which lost 5 bases and 0 bases, there was a span of 13 bases. This CDR3 contains 15 residues. For the CDR3, the DNA is TGTGCCAGCAGCCCCGAGGGGAGGATGAACACTGAAGCTTTCTTT. Encoded protein: CASSPEGRMNTEAFF.

The genes are TRBV28 and TRBJ2-5, with D uncertain. The CDR3 sequence is 12 residues long. V lost 4 bases and J 3 bases, leaving 6 bases between the germline ends. CDR1 and CDR2 from the germline V gene are MDHEN and SYDVKM. Here the CDR3 DNA reads TGTGCCAGCAGTTCAGATGAAGAGACCCAGTACTTC. It specifies CASSSDEETQYF.

The rearrangement uses TRBV5-1 and TRBJ1-5, with 7 bases lining up with TRBD1. There are 15 residues in the CDR3. The germline CDR1 and CDR2 sequences are SGHRS and YFSETQ. J lost 6 bases, V lost 4 bases, and 10 bases had no gene match. CDR3 nucleotides: TGCGCCAGCAGCCGGGCACAGGGGAGGGGTCAGCCCCAGCATTTT. Protein: CASSRAQGRGQPQHF.

This sequence joins TRBV28 and TRBJ1-5; a weak D match, TRBD1 (6 bases). Per the germline V gene, CDR1 is MDHEN and CDR2 is SYDVKM. Deletions cut 3 bases from V and 6 bases from J, with 18 bases between. The CDR3 has 16 amino acids. CDR3 in DNA: TGTGCCAGCAGTTTGGTTCCACAGGGTGGAGGTCAGCCCCAGCATTTT. Protein sequence: CASSLVPQGGGQPQHF.